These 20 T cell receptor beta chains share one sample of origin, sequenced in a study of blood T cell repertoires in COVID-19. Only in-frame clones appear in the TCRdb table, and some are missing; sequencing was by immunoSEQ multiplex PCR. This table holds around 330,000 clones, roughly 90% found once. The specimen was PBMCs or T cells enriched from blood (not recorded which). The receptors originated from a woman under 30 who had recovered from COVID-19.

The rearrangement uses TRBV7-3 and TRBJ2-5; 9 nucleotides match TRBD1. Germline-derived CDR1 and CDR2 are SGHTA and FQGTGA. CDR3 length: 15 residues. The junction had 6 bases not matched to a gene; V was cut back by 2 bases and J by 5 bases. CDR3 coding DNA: TGTGCCAGCAGCTTAGGGACAGGGAGCTGGGAGACCCAGTACTTC. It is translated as CASSLGTGSWETQYF.

CDR3 nucleotides: TGCAGCGTTGAAGTACCGGGGTCCTACGAGCAGTACTTC. It specifies CSVEVPGSYEQYF. The genes are TRBV29-1 and TRBJ2-7; D might be TRBD2 (5 bases). The CDR3 is 13 amino acids. Germline loops: CDR1 SQVTM, CDR2 ANQGSEA. The V gene lost 1 base and the J gene lost 1 base, with 8 bases spanning the gap.

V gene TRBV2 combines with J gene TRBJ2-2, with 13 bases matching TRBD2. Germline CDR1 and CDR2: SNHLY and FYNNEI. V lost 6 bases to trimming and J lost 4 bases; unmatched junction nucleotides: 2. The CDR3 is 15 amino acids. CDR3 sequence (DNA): TGTGCCAGCAGAGGACTAGCGGGAGCCACCGGGGAGCTGTTTTTT. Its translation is CASRGLAGATGELFF.

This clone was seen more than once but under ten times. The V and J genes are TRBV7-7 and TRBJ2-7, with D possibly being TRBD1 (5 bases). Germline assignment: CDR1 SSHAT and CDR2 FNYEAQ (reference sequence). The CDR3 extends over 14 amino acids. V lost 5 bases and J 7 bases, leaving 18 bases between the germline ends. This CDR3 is CASSRTGQLGEQYF. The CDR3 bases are TGTGCCAGCAGCCGTACAGGCCAGCTGGGAGAGCAGTACTTC.

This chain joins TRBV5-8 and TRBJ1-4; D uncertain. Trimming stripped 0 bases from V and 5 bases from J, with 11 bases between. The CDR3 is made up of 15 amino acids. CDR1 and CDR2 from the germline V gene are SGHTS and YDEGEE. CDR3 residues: CASSLGAARNEKLFF. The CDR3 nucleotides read TGTGCCAGCAGCTTGGGAGCTGCCCGGAATGAAAAACTGTTTTTT. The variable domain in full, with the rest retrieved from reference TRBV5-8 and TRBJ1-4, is EAGVTQSPTHLIKTRGQQATLRCSPISGHTSVYWYQQALGLGLQFLLWYDEGEERNRGNFPPRFSGRQFPNYSSELNVNALELEDSALYLCASSLGAARNEKLFFGSGTQLSVL.

The CDR3 region is CASSSSSGTGEQFF. CDR3 in DNA: TGTGCCAGCAGTTCGTCTAGCGGGACCGGTGAGCAGTTCTTC. The chain recombines TRBV6-6 with TRBJ2-1; TRBD2 agrees at 9 bases. The V gene end was trimmed by 4 bases and the J gene end by 9 bases; junction bases not matched to a gene: 7. The CDR3 loop spans 14 amino acids. CDR1 and CDR2 (germline): MNHNY, SVGAGI (reference sequence).

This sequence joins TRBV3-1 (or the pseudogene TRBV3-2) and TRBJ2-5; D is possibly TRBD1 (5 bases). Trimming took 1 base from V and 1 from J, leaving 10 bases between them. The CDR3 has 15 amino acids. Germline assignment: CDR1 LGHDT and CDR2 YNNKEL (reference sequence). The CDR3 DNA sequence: TGTGCCAGCAGCCAAGGACAGACCCTCCAAGAGACCCAGTACTTC. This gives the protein CASSQGQTLQETQYF.

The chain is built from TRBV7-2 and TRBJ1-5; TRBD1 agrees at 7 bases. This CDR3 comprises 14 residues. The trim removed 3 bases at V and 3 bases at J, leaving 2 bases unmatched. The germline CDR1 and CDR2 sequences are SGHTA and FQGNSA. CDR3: CASSFGQVNQPQHF. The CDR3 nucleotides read TGTGCCAGCAGCTTTGGACAGGTCAATCAGCCCCAGCATTTT.

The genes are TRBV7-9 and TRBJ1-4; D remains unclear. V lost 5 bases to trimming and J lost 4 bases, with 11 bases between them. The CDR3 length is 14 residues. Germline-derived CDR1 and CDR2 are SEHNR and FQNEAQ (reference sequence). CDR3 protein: CASSPWAINEKLFF. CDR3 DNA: TGTGCCAGCAGCCCATGGGCCATTAATGAAAAACTGTTTTTT.

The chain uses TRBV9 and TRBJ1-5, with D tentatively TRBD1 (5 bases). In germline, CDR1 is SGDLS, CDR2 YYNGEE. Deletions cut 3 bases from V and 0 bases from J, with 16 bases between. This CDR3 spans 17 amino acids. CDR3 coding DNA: TGTGCCAGCAGCGCCGGGGTGGGGGGTGGTAGCAATCAGCCCCAGCATTTT. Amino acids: CASSAGVGGGSNQPQHF.

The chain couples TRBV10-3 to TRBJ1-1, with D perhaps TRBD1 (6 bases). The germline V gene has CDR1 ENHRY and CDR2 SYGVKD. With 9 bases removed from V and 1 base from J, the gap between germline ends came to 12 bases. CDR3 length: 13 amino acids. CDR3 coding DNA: TGTGCCATAAAATCCAGGGGGAACACTGAAGCTTTCTTT. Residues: CAIKSRGNTEAFF.

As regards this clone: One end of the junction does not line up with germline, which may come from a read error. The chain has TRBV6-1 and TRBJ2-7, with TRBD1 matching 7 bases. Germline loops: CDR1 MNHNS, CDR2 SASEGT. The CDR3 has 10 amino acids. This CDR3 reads CASSERDSFF. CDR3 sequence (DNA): TGTGCCAGCAGTGAACGGGACAGCTTCTTC.

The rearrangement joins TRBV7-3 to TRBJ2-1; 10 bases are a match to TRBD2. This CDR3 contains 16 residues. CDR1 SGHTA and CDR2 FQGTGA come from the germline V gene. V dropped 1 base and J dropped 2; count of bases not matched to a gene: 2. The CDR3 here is CASSLISGGTYNEQFF. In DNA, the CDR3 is TGTGCCAGCAGCTTAATTAGCGGGGGGACCTACAATGAGCAGTTCTTC.

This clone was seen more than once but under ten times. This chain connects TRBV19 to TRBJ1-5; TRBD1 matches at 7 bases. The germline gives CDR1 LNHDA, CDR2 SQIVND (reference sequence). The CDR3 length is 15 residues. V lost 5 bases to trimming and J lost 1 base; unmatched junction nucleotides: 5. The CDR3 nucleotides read TGTGCCAGTAGTTCCCAGGGGGTCAGCAATCAGCCCCAGCATTTT. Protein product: CASSSQGVSNQPQHF.

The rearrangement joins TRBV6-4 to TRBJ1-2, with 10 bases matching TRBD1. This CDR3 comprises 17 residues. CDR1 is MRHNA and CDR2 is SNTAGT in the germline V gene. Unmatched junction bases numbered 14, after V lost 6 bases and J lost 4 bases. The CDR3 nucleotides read TGTGCCAGCAGAAAAGACAGGGGGCGCATAGACTTCTATGGCTACACCTTC. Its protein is CASRKDRGRIDFYGYTF.

The CDR3 bases are TGTGCCAGCAGCGCCAGGGGGCGGGACAATGAGCAGTTCTTC. Protein sequence: CASSARGRDNEQFF. The chain recombines TRBV7-9 with TRBJ2-1, with 8 bases aligning to TRBD1. This CDR3 is 14 amino acids long. The germline gives CDR1 SEHNR, CDR2 FQNEAQ (reference sequence). The junction had 5 bases not matched to a gene; V was cut back by 5 bases and J by 5 bases.

The CDR3: CASSSPDRETQYF. The CDR3 DNA is TGTGCCAGCAGTTCCCCGGACAGGGAGACCCAGTACTTC. J is TRBJ2-5 and V is TRBV27; 7 bases map to TRBD1. V shed 4 bases, J shed 5 bases, and the junction held 4 bases outside the gene matches. This CDR3 has 13 amino acids. Germline V gene lookup returns CDR1 MNHEY and CDR2 SMNVEV (reference sequence).

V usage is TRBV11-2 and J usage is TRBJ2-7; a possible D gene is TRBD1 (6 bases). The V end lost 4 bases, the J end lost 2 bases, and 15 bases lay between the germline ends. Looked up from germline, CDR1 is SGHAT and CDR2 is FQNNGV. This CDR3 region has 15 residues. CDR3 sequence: CASSYRAGGAYEQYF. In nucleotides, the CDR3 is TGTGCCAGCAGCTACAGGGCAGGTGGGGCCTACGAGCAGTACTTC. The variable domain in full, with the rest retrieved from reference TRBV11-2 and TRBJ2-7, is EAGVAQSPRYKIIEKRQSVAFWCNPISGHATLYWYQQILGQGPKLLIQFQNNGVVDDSQLPKDRFSAERLKGVDSTLKIQPAKLEDSAVYLCASSYRAGGAYEQYFGPGTRLTVT.

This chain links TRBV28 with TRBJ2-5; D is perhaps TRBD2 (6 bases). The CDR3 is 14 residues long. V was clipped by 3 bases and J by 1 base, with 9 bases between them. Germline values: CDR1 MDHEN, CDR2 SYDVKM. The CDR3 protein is CASSFGGTQETQYF. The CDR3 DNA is TGTGCCAGCAGTTTTGGCGGGACCCAAGAGACCCAGTACTTC.

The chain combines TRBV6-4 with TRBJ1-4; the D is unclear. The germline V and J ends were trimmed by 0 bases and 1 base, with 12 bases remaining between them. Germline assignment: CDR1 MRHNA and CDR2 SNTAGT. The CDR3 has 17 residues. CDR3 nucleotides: TGTGCCAGCAGTGACTCCGGGAAGTGGGGAACTAATGAAAAACTGTTTTTT. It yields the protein CASSDSGKWGTNEKLFF.